This TCR beta chain is from a study of blood T cells in healthy people across ages. Primers used in a second PCR of about 7 to 11 cycles were a sample-barcoded 5' primer and a J-beta primer mix. TCRdb called the 5' RACE reads again in MiXCR, with one record for every CDR3 protein. Of 550,000 to 650,000 distinct CDR3 sequences detected, under 30% appear once; the ten largest clones hold 15% to 18%. As for this clonotype: One junction end disagrees with the germline gene, perhaps due to a read error.

Germline CDR1 and CDR2: MNHNY and SVGAGI (reference sequence). The CDR3 contains 15 residues. This receptor was taken from a woman older than 75 in good health. Sequences were obtained from blood. The chain carries TRBV6-6 and TRBJ1-1, with D tentatively TRBD1 (5 bases). The CDR3 nucleotides read TGTGCCGGCAGTGGGGCGTGGAGGAGGAACACTGAAGCTTTCTTT. Translation: CAGSGAWRRNTEAFF.